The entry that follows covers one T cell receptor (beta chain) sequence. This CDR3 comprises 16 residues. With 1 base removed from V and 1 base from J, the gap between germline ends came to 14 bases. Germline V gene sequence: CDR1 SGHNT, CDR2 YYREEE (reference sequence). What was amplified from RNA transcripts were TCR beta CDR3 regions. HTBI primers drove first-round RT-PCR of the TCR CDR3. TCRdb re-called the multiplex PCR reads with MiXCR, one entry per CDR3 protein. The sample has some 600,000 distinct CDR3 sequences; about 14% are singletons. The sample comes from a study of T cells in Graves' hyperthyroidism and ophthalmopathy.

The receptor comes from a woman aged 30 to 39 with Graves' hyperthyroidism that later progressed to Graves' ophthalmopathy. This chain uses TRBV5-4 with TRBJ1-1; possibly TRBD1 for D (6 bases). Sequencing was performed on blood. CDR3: CASSLIQGGGNTEAFF. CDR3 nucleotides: TGTGCCAGCAGCTTGATACAGGGAGGCGGGAACACTGAAGCTTTCTTT. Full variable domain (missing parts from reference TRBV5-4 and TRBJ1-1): ETGVTQSPTHLIKTRGQQVTLRCSSQSGHNTVSWYQQALGQGPQFIFQYYREEENGRGNFPPRFSGLQFPNYSSELNVNALELDDSALYLCASSLIQGGGNTEAFFGQGTRLTVV.